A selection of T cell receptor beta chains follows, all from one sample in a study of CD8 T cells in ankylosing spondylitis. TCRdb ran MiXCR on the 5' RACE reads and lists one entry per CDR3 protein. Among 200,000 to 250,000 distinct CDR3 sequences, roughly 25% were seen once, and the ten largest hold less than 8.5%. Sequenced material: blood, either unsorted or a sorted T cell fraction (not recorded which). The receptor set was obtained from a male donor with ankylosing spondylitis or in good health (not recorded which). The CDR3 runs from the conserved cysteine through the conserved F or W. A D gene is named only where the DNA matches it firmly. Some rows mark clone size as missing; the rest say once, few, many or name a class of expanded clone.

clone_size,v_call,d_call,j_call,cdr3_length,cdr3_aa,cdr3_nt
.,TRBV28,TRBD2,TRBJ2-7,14,CASSLTSGNYEQYF,TGTGCCAGCAGTTTGACTAGCGGGAACTACGAGCAGTACTTC
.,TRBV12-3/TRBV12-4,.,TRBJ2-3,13,CASSFSNTDTQYF,TGTGCCAGCAGTTTTTCGAATACAGATACGCAGTATTTT
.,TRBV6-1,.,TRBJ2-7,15,CASSAQGTRPYEQYF,TGTGCCAGCAGTGCCCAGGGGACCCGTCCCTACGAGCAGTACTTC
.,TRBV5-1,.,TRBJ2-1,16,CASSLQAGPWYNEQFF,TGCGCCAGCAGCTTGCAGGCGGGTCCCTGGTACAATGAGCAGTTCTTC
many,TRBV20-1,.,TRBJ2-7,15,CSVKFPSKSSYEQYF,TGCAGTGTTAAATTCCCGTCAAAGAGCTCCTACGAGCAGTACTTC
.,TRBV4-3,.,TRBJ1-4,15,CASSLAGASNEKLFF,TGCGCCAGCAGCCTCGCAGGGGCCAGTAATGAAAAACTGTTTTTT
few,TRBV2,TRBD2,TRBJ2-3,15,CASSYGLVVTDTQYF,TGTGCCAGCAGTTATGGACTAGTCGTAACAGATACGCAGTATTTT
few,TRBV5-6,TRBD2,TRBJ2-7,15,CASSLDGGGSAEQYF,TGTGCCAGCAGCTTGGACGGCGGCGGGAGTGCGGAGCAGTACTTC
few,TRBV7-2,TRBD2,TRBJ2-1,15,CASSPLGLAGGEQFF,TGTGCCAGCAGCCCATTGGGACTAGCGGGAGGCGAGCAGTTCTTC
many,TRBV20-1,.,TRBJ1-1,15,CSATALGGANTEAFF,TGCAGTGCTACCGCCCTAGGGGGGGCGAACACTGAAGCTTTCTTT
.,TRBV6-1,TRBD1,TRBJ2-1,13,CAISDRGGNEQFF,TGTGCCATCTCGGACAGGGGGGGCAATGAGCAGTTCTTC
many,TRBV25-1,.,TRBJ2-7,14,CASSESGGRYEQYF,TGTGCCAGCAGTGAATCGGGTGGGCGTTACGAGCAGTACTTC
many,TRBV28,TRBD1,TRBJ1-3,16,CASSIPGQVSGNTIYF,TGTGCCAGCAGTATACCGGGACAGGTCTCTGGAAACACCATATATTTT
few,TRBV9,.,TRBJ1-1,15,CASSVDGIRGTEAFF,TGTGCCAGCAGCGTAGATGGAATTCGGGGCACTGAAGCTTTCTTT
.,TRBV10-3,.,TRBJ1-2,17,CAISEELTGIVSYGYTF,TGTGCCATCAGTGAGGAGTTAACAGGGATTGTTAGCTATGGCTACACCTTC
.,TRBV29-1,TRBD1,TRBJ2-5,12,CSVGQNQETQYF,TGCAGCGTGGGACAGAACCAAGAGACCCAGTACTTC
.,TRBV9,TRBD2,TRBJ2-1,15,CASSVGDYNYNEQFF,TGTGCCAGCAGCGTAGGGGACTATAACTACAATGAGCAGTTCTTC
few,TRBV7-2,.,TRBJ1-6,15,CASSPQVDYNSPLHF,TGTGCCAGCAGCCCACAGGTGGACTATAATTCACCCCTCCACTTT
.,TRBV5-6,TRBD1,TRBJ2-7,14,CASSLRAGGYEQYF,TGTGCCAGCAGCCTCCGTGCAGGGGGCTACGAGCAGTACTTC
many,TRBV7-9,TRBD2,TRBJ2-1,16,CASSPSTSGGYNEQFF,TGTGCCAGCAGCCCCAGTACTAGCGGGGGTTACAATGAGCAGTTCTTC
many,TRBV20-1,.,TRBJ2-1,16,CSARVRTGSSYNEQFF,TGCAGTGCTAGAGTCAGGACTGGGAGCTCCTACAATGAGCAGTTCTTC
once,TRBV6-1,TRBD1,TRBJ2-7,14,CASSAGDRGYEQYF,TGTGCCAGCAGCGCGGGGGACAGGGGCTACGAGCAGTACTTC
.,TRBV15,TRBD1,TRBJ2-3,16,CATSGGQKTSTDTQYF,TGTGCCACCAGCGGGGGACAGAAGACTAGCACAGATACGCAGTATTTT
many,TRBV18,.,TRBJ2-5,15,CASSPRKGNGETQYF,TGTGCCAGCTCACCACGAAAGGGGAACGGAGAGACCCAGTACTTC
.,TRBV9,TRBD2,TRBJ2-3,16,CASSVGLAKRTDTQYF,TGTGCCAGCAGCGTAGGACTAGCGAAACGCACAGATACGCAGTATTTT
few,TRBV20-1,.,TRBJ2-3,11,CSAGPTDTQYF,TGCAGTGCTGGGCCCACAGATACGCAGTATTTT
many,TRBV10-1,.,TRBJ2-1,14,CASSDLVSYNEQFF,TGCGCCAGCAGTGATCTAGTGTCCTACAATGAGCAGTTCTTC
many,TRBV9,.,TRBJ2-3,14,CASSVGSNTDTQYF,TGTGCCAGCAGCGTAGGCAGTAACACAGATACGCAGTATTTT
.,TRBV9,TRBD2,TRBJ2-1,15,CASSVAAGAYNEQFF,TGTGCCAGCAGCGTAGCCGCGGGAGCCTACAATGAGCAGTTCTTC
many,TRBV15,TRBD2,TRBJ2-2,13,CATSKAGPGELFF,TGTGCCACCAGCAAAGCGGGACCCGGGGAGCTGTTTTTT
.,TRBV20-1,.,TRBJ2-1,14,CSALWGTPFNEQFF,TGCAGTGCACTCTGGGGGACTCCCTTCAATGAGCAGTTCTTC
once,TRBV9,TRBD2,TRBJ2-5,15,CASSGSGRGGETQYF,TGTGCCAGCAGCGGATCTGGGCGGGGGGGAGAGACCCAGTACTTC
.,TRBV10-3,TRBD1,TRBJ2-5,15,CAISGQGASQETQYF,TGTGCCATCAGTGGGCAGGGGGCGAGCCAAGAGACCCAGTACTTC
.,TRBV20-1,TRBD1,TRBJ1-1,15,CSASSPGQGSTEAFF,TGCAGTGCTTCCTCTCCGGGACAGGGGTCCACTGAAGCTTTCTTT
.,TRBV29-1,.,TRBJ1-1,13,CSEVRALNTEAFF,TGCAGTGAAGTCCGGGCCTTGAACACTGAAGCTTTCTTT
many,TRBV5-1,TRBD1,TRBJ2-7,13,CASSILPGGEQYF,TGCGCCAGCAGCATACTACCAGGGGGCGAGCAGTACTTC
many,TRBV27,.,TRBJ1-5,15,CASSLGTDSNQPQHF,TGTGCCAGCAGTCTAGGGACGGATAGCAATCAGCCCCAGCATTTT
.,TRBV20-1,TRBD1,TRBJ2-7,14,CSASKGGASHEQYF,TGCAGTGCTAGTAAAGGGGGCGCGTCCCACGAGCAGTACTTC
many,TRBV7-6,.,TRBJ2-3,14,CASSLYGNTDTQYF,TGTGCCAGCAGCTTATACGGGAACACAGATACGCAGTATTTT
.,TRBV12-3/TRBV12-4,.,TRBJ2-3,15,CASSLGGERTDTQYF,TGTGCCAGCAGTTTAGGAGGTGAAAGGACAGATACGCAGTATTTT
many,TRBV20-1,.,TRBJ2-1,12,CSGEYENNEQFF,TGCAGTGGGGAGTACGAAAACAATGAGCAGTTCTTC